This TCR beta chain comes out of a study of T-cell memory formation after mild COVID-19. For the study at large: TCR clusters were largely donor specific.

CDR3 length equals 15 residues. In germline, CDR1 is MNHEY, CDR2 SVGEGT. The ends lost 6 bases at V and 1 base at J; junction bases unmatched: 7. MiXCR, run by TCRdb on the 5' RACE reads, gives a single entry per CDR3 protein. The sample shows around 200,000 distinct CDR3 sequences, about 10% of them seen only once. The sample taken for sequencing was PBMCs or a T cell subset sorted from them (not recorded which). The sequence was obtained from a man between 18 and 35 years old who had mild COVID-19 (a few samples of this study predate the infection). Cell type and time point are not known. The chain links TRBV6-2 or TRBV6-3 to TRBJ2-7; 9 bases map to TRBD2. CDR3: CASSTTSGSSYEQYV. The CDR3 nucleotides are TGTGCCAGCAGCACCACTAGCGGGTCATCCTACGAGCAGTACGTC.